The 27 T cell receptor beta chains in this list originate from one sample, sequenced in a study of cytomegalovirus exposure and HLA in healthy donors. The primer mix had 60 Vbeta and 13 Jbeta primers. The assay was immunoSEQ multiplex PCR, and TCRdb's table has in-frame clones only and misses some. The repertoire holds roughly 150,000 clones, with about 74% as singletons. Source material: PBMCs. The receptors were sampled from a man under 40 in good health and CMV-seronegative.

In DNA form, the CDR3 reads TGTGCCAGCAGTGGGGCTAGCGGTCGAACCAGAAGCTCCTACAATGAGCAGTTCTTC. As protein: CASSGASGRTRSSYNEQFF. The chain has TRBV2 and TRBJ2-1; 7 bases map to TRBD2. Germline assignment: CDR1 SNHLY and CDR2 FYNNEI. The CDR3 totals 19 residues. V shed 4 bases, J shed 0 bases, and the junction held 15 bases outside the gene matches.

The chain links TRBV11-2 to TRBJ2-1, with a tentative D call TRBD2 (6 bases). The CDR3 contains 14 residues. With 4 bases removed from V and 3 bases from J, the gap between germline ends came to 10 bases. The V gene's germline CDR1 is SGHAT and CDR2 FQNNGV. CDR3 protein: CASSSGLHYNEQFF. For the CDR3, the DNA is TGTGCCAGCAGCTCGGGACTCCACTACAATGAGCAGTTCTTC. Based on the CDR3 plus reference TRBV11-2 and TRBJ2-1, the full variable domain is EAGVAQSPRYKIIEKRQSVAFWCNPISGHATLYWYQQILGQGPKLLIQFQNNGVVDDSQLPKDRFSAERLKGVDSTLKIQPAKLEDSAVYLCASSSGLHYNEQFFGPGTRLTVL.

The V gene is TRBV19, the J gene TRBJ2-7; 7 nucleotides align to TRBD1. Per the germline V gene, CDR1 is LNHDA and CDR2 is SQIVND (reference sequence). Trimming took 10 bases from V and 2 from J; bases not matched to a gene: 11. This CDR3 is 14 amino acids long. CDR3 coding DNA: TGTGCCACTCAAAGTGGTAGGGGGCCCTACGAGCAGTACTTC. Translation: CATQSGRGPYEQYF. Together with reference TRBV19 and TRBJ2-7, the CDR3 gives the full variable domain: DGGITQSPKYLFRKEGQNVTLSCEQNLNHDAMYWYRQDPGQGLRLIYYSQIVNDFQKGDIAEGYSVSREKKESFPLTVTSAQKNPTAFYLCATQSGRGPYEQYFGPGTRLTVT.

The rearrangement links TRBV11-1 to TRBJ2-7; 7 bases map to TRBD1. V trimming: 4 bases; J trimming: 0 bases; junction bases outside the gene matches: 3. CDR3 length: 14 residues. Germline CDR1 and CDR2: SGHAT and FQDESV (reference sequence). The chain's CDR3 is CASSSTGVSYEQYF. As DNA, the CDR3 is TGTGCCAGCAGCTCCACAGGGGTCTCCTACGAGCAGTACTTC.

The rearrangement joins TRBV18 to TRBJ1-5; maybe TRBD1 (5 bases). V gave up 6 bases and J gave up 4 bases, with 13 bases separating them. Germline-derived CDR1 and CDR2 are KGHSH and LQKENI. The CDR3 has 14 residues. The CDR3 DNA is TGTGCCAGCTCGATCGAATCAGGGAATCAGCCCCAGCATTTT. It translates to CASSIESGNQPQHF.

CDR3 in amino acids: CASSVAGNSGNTIYF. CDR3 DNA: TGTGCCAGCAGCGTCGCGGGGAACTCTGGAAACACCATATATTTT. The chain employs TRBV9 and TRBJ1-3; D gene uncertain. The CDR3 has 15 residues. CDR1 is SGDLS, CDR2 YYNGEE, per germline. The V and J ends lost 2 bases and 0 bases respectively, with 9 bases between them.

The chain has TRBV11-2 and TRBJ2-1, with 7 positions matching TRBD2. CDR3 size: 16 residues. Germline trimming cut 0 bases from V and 4 bases from J; bases unmatched to any gene: 6. The germline CDR1 and CDR2 sequences are SGHAT and FQNNGV. CDR3 nucleotide sequence: TGTGCCAGCAGCTTAGACCGGGCTAGCGGTTACAATGAGCAGTTCTTC. Protein sequence: CASSLDRASGYNEQFF.

This clone has a handful of counts. The CDR3 is CAISQQGGSNYGYTF. The CDR3, as DNA: TGTGCCATCAGTCAACAGGGGGGGAGTAACTATGGCTACACCTTC. The chain uses TRBV10-3 and TRBJ1-2; the match to TRBD1 covers 8 bases. The CDR3 has 15 residues. Per the germline V gene, CDR1 is ENHRY and CDR2 is SYGVKD. The V gene end was trimmed by 5 bases and the J gene end by 1 base; junction bases not matched to a gene: 6.

This clone was observed a single time. The CDR3 here is CSVVPGTYTGELFF. The CDR3 nucleotides are TGCAGCGTTGTCCCGGGGACTTACACCGGGGAGCTGTTTTTT. The rearrangement joins TRBV29-1 to TRBJ2-2; perhaps TRBD2 as D (6 bases). Trimming shortened V by 4 bases and J by 3 bases, and 12 bases separated the two germline ends. Germline CDR1 reads SQVTM; CDR2 reads ANQGSEA. CDR3 size: 14 residues.

This clone was observed once. The V and J genes are TRBV19 and TRBJ2-1, with a tentative D call TRBD2 (5 bases). With 2 bases removed from V and 7 bases from J, the gap between germline ends came to 9 bases. Germline assignment: CDR1 LNHDA and CDR2 SQIVND (reference sequence). CDR3 length equals 13 residues. The CDR3 DNA reads TGTGCCAGTAGTATACAATCGGGAAATGAGCAGTTCTTC. It yields the protein CASSIQSGNEQFF.

This clone appeared a single time. The J gene is TRBJ1-1, the V gene TRBV5-1; D gene ambiguous. Germline V gene lookup returns CDR1 SGHRS and CDR2 YFSETQ. The CDR3 is made up of 13 amino acids. V lost 2 bases and J lost 1, with 6 bases in between. Written as DNA, the CDR3 is TGCGCCAGCAGCTTTACGGGGAACACTGAAGCTTTCTTT. The encoded protein is CASSFTGNTEAFF.

In its sample, this clone was seen a few times. This chain uses TRBV10-3 with TRBJ1-1; TRBD1 is a possible D gene (6 bases). Trimming took 6 bases from V and 1 from J, leaving 12 bases between them. The CDR3 has 14 amino acids. Germline CDR1 is ENHRY and CDR2 is SYGVKD. The CDR3 sequence: CAIRLDSRNTEAFF. DNA of the CDR3: TGTGCCATCAGGCTGGACAGCCGGAACACTGAAGCTTTCTTT.

This rearrangement joins TRBV18 to TRBJ2-5; D unclear. This CDR3 is built from 14 residues. Germline loops: CDR1 KGHSH, CDR2 LQKENI. V shed 0 bases and J shed 2 bases, with 7 bases lying between them. CDR3 sequence reads: CASSPPSLQETQYF. For the CDR3, the DNA is TGTGCCAGCTCACCACCTTCTCTACAAGAGACCCAGTACTTC.

This clone is deemed medium-sized. The chain joins TRBV6-1 to TRBJ2-3, with 9 bases fitting TRBD2. The CDR3 is made up of 15 amino acids. In germline, CDR1 is MNHNS, CDR2 SASEGT. Germline trimming cut 8 bases from V and 8 bases from J; bases unmatched to any gene: 14. The CDR3 protein is CASGFLAGEIGTQYF. CDR3 DNA: TGTGCCAGCGGTTTCTTAGCGGGAGAAATAGGTACGCAGTATTTT.

The V gene is TRBV5-6, the J gene TRBJ2-5; 8 positions agree with TRBD2. The J call is uncertain, as TRBJ2-7 better fits the DNA end. Germline CDR1 and CDR2: SGHDT and YYEEEE. This CDR3 has 16 residues. Written as DNA, the CDR3 is TGTGCCAGCAGCTTCGGTCTAGCGGGTTTCTCCTACGAGCAGTACTTC. As protein: CASSFGLAGFSYEQYF.

The rearrangement links TRBV10-3 to TRBJ2-2; possible D gene TRBD2, 5 bases. The V and J ends lost 4 bases and 5 bases respectively, with 11 bases between them. In germline, CDR1 is ENHRY, CDR2 SYGVKD. This CDR3 has 14 amino acids. The CDR3 loop reads CAISGSGLTGELFF. The CDR3 DNA sequence: TGTGCCATCAGTGGTTCGGGGTTGACCGGGGAGCTGTTTTTT.

The gene calls are TRBV19 and TRBJ1-5; 7 bases line up with TRBD1. V lost 4 bases and J lost 6; bases outside the gene matches: 6. The CDR3 totals 14 residues. CDR1 and CDR2 from the germline V gene are LNHDA and SQIVND (reference sequence). This chain's CDR3 is CASSTRTGRQPQHF. CDR3 DNA: TGTGCCAGTAGTACAAGGACAGGTCGTCAGCCCCAGCATTTT.

V is TRBV19 and J is TRBJ2-3; 9 bases match TRBD2. Trimming cost V 5 bases and J 1 base; bases outside gene matches: 4. Germline CDR1 reads LNHDA; CDR2 reads SQIVND (reference sequence). This CDR3 is 15 amino acids long. The CDR3 DNA reads TGTGCCAGTAGTTATCGGACTAGCGGCACAGATACGCAGTATTTT. It is translated as CASSYRTSGTDTQYF.

This chain uses TRBV27 with TRBJ2-7, with 8 bases fitting TRBD2. The CDR3 is made up of 15 amino acids. CDR1 is MNHEY and CDR2 is SMNVEV in the germline V gene (reference sequence). V gave up 0 bases and J gave up 3 bases; unmatched junction bases: 4. CDR3 DNA: TGTGCCAGCAGTTTATCGGCGCTAGCGGGCTACGAGCAGTACTTC. Protein: CASSLSALAGYEQYF.

As concerns this clone: At one end the junction does not follow the germline gene, possibly because of a read error. This rearrangement joins TRBV28 to TRBJ1-2; D is perhaps TRBD1 (5 bases). The germline gives CDR1 MDHEN, CDR2 SYDVKM. The CDR3 sequence is 14 residues long. CDR3 in amino acids: CASSLTSGENGCTF. DNA for the CDR3: TGTGCCAGCAGTTTAACCTCGGGGGAGAATGGCTGCACCTTC.

The V and J genes are TRBV4-2 and TRBJ2-1, with TRBD2 identical over 7 bases. Germline V gene lookup returns CDR1 LGHNA and CDR2 YNFKEQ. The trim removed 0 bases at V and 2 bases at J, leaving 4 bases unmatched. The CDR3 runs 16 residues. CDR3 protein: CASSQDPSGPYNEQFF. CDR3 DNA sequence: TGTGCCAGCAGCCAAGATCCTAGCGGTCCCTACAATGAGCAGTTCTTC.

The rearrangement joins TRBV2 to TRBJ1-4; TRBD1 agrees at 8 bases. The CDR3 sequence is 16 residues long. The J segment lost 1 base and the V segment lost 4 bases, leaving 5 bases of the junction unmatched. CDR1 is SNHLY and CDR2 is FYNNEI in the germline V gene. Here the CDR3 DNA reads TGTGCCAGCAGTGGACAGGGGTCTGGAACTAATGAAAAACTGTTTTTT. This translates into CASSGQGSGTNEKLFF. Complete variable domain (other parts from reference TRBV2 and TRBJ1-4): EPEVTQTPSHQVTQMGQEVILRCVPISNHLYFYWYRQILGQKVEFLVSFYNNEISEKSEIFDDQFSVERPDGSNFTLKIRSTKLEDSAMYFCASSGQGSGTNEKLFFGSGTQLSVL.

The CDR3 sequence: CASSIRLAGVGKDEQFF. The CDR3 DNA reads as TGTGCCAGCAGCATCCGACTAGCGGGAGTCGGGAAGGATGAGCAGTTCTTC. The chain couples TRBV7-6 to TRBJ2-1, with 12 nucleotides matching TRBD2. V shed 5 bases, J shed 8 bases, and the junction held 13 bases outside the gene matches. This CDR3 region has 17 residues. Germline CDR1 reads SGHVS; CDR2 reads FNYEAQ.

The J gene is TRBJ2-7, the V gene TRBV5-5; D is perhaps TRBD2 (5 bases). Germline lookup yields CDR1 SGHKS and CDR2 YYEKEE (reference sequence). Trimming removed 6 bases from V and 6 bases from J, with 10 bases in between. This CDR3 is 11 amino acids long. CDR3 residues: CASTTGVEQYF. The CDR3, as DNA: TGTGCCAGCACGACCGGGGTCGAGCAGTACTTC.

J is TRBJ2-5 and V is TRBV19; 8 bases align to TRBD1. In germline, CDR1 is LNHDA, CDR2 SQIVND (reference sequence). The V gene end was trimmed by 5 bases and the J gene end by 4 bases; junction bases not matched to a gene: 6. This CDR3 has 14 residues. The CDR3 DNA sequence: TGTGCCAGTAGTCGGCCGGACAGGGTAGAGACCCAGTACTTC. It specifies CASSRPDRVETQYF.

The chain carries TRBV6-1 and TRBJ1-3; D gene ambiguous. The CDR3 length is 12 residues. The V end was cut by 6 bases, the J end by 3 bases, with 6 bases between. The germline gives CDR1 MNHNS, CDR2 SASEGT. CDR3 DNA sequence: TGTGCCAGCAGAACCGGTGGAAACACCATATATTTT. Its protein product is CASRTGGNTIYF.

This rearrangement joins TRBV6-1 to TRBJ2-7; D possibly corresponds to TRBD2 (5 bases). Germline CDR1 MNHNS, CDR2 SASEGT. The CDR3 is 13 amino acids. V lost 4 bases to trimming and J lost 3 bases, with 10 bases between them. As DNA, the CDR3 is TGTGCCAGCAGTGTGGCCCGGGGCTACGAGCAGTACTTC. It translates to CASSVARGYEQYF.